This TCR beta chain was recorded in a study of control samples from healthy donors and cancer patients (dated by TCRdb to 2020 to 2022). Worth noting for this clone: What antigen it recognizes has not been identified. A read error may account for a junction end that differs from germline.

The library was made by the immunoSEQ multiplex PCR assay. This immuneACCESS table, as held by TCRdb, lists in-frame sequences with V and J called but not all clones. Of the missing ones, under half trace to an unresolved V gene in checked studies; the others have no known cause. This sample comprises 110,000 to 150,000 clones, under 90% of them detected only once. The biggest ten clones account for around 4.9% of the sample. The germline V gene sets CDR1 to MNHNS and CDR2 to SASEGT. The CDR3 runs 14 amino acids, cysteine and phenylalanine included. Left in the record is the CDR3 DNA by itself, 42 bases read in frame from the first base.

Sequenced input: blood. The receptor comes from a man aged 30 to 45 in good health. The sequence is built from TRBV6-1 and TRBJ2-5, and 9 junction bases match TRBD2. CDR3 region: CASSEAGLAGRFHF. The nucleotides read TGTGCCAGCAGTGAAGCTGGGCTAGCGGGGCGATTTCACTTC.